Each of the 16 T cell receptor beta chains below was sequenced from the same sample in a study of T cells in Graves' hyperthyroidism and ophthalmopathy. RNA transcripts served as the template for amplifying TCR beta CDR3 regions. Carried out on the TCR CDR3, a first-round RT-PCR used the HTBI primer set. Each CDR3 protein gets one entry after TCRdb re-called the multiplex PCR reads with MiXCR. The table shows under 450,000 distinct CDR3 sequences, with approximately 14% occurring only once. Sequenced material: blood. The origin of the receptors is a woman aged 18-30 years with Graves' hyperthyroidism.

This clonotype occurred many times. The chain couples TRBV6-1 to TRBJ1-5; TRBD1 matches at 7 bases. The V gene's germline CDR1 is MNHNS and CDR2 SASEGT. The CDR3 runs 15 residues. V shed 5 bases and J 0 bases; nucleotides not matched to a gene: 4. The DNA for the CDR3 is TGTGCCAGCAGTCGGGGGACAGATAGCAATCAGCCCCAGCATTTT. Amino acid sequence: CASSRGTDSNQPQHF.

This clonotype was seen ten or more times. The chain couples TRBV2 to TRBJ1-6, with D possibly being TRBD1 (5 bases). The germline gives CDR1 SNHLY, CDR2 FYNNEI. The length of the CDR3 is 13 residues. V shed 7 bases and J shed 10 bases, with 14 bases lying between them. CDR3 coding DNA: TGTGCCAGCAAGCCGGGACCATCGTCACCCCTCCACTTT. Its translation: CASKPGPSSPLHF.

The chain links TRBV6-1 to TRBJ2-1, with TRBD2 matching 8 bases. The V segment lost 3 bases and the J segment 15 bases; nucleotides outside the gene matches: 10. Germline lookup yields CDR1 MNHNS and CDR2 SASEGT. The CDR3 extends over 13 amino acids. The CDR3 reads CASSDGLALKGFF. CDR3 DNA: TGTGCCAGCAGTGACGGACTAGCCCTGAAGGGGTTCTTC.

This clonotype was recorded at least ten times. This chain uses TRBV19 with TRBJ2-7; D is uncertain. CDR1 and CDR2 from the germline V gene are LNHDA and SQIVND (reference sequence). V was clipped by 5 bases and J by 0 bases, with 14 bases between them. This CDR3 has 15 residues. The CDR3 sequence: CASSEKATRSYEQYF. In DNA form, the CDR3 reads TGTGCCAGTAGTGAAAAGGCAACTCGCTCCTACGAGCAGTACTTC.

This clonotype was counted many times. The J gene is TRBJ2-5, the V gene TRBV6-1; the D gene is possibly TRBD2 (6 bases). V lost 8 bases, J lost 1 base, and 20 bases lay in between. Germline V gene sequence: CDR1 MNHNS, CDR2 SASEGT. The CDR3 totals 16 residues. The CDR3 coding sequence is TGTGCCAGCCGAGATGGGGGGAAGAAGGCCCAAGAGACCCAGTACTTC. This translates into CASRDGGKKAQETQYF.

Many counts were recorded for this clonotype. V and J are TRBV12-3 or TRBV12-4 and TRBJ2-2; D is possibly TRBD2 (6 bases). V lost 1 base to trimming and J lost 3 bases, with 9 bases between them. The CDR3 is 15 residues long. The CDR3 DNA follows: TGTGCCAGCAGTTTAGGGGCTAGCGACACCGGGGAGCTGTTTTTT. Its translation is CASSLGASDTGELFF.

The sample holds many counts of this clonotype. The chain is built from TRBV30 and TRBJ1-1; D remains unclear. Germline V gene data show CDR1 as GTSNPN and CDR2 as SVGIG (reference sequence). The CDR3 extends over 13 amino acids. The ends were cut back, 7 bases at V and 3 bases at J, with 15 bases in the middle. CDR3 in amino acids: CAYTGVADTEAFF. The CDR3 DNA reads as TGTGCCTACACGGGAGTGGCAGACACTGAAGCTTTCTTT. Full variable domain (outside the CDR3, taken from reference TRBV30 and TRBJ1-1): SQTIHQWPATLVQPVGSPLSLECTVEGTSNPNLYWYRQAAGRGLQLLFYSVGIGQISSEVPQNLSASRPQDRQFILSSKKLLLSDSGFYLCAYTGVADTEAFFGQGTRLTVV.

This clonotype was seen repeatedly, ten times or more. The genes are TRBV30 and TRBJ2-5; 12 bases fit TRBD1. Germline trimming cut 2 bases from V and 5 bases from J; bases unmatched to any gene: 3. Germline CDR1 GTSNPN, CDR2 SVGIG (reference sequence). The CDR3 spans 14 residues. The CDR3: CAWSRDRGLETQYF. The CDR3 DNA is TGTGCCTGGAGTCGGGACAGGGGGCTTGAGACCCAGTACTTC.

The chain couples TRBV5-1 to TRBJ2-7; 9 nucleotides align to TRBD1. Germline CDR1 SGHRS, CDR2 YFSETQ. CDR3 size: 16 residues. The V and J ends lost 0 bases and 3 bases, in that order; junction bases with no gene match: 7. DNA for the CDR3: TGCGCCAGCAGCTTGGGGGTGGGACAGGGAGTCTACGAGCAGTACTTC. It translates to CASSLGVGQGVYEQYF.

A few counts support this clonotype. This may be a read error: a much more frequent sequence differs by one nucleotide. The CDR3 loop reads CASSAGTGDFNEQFF. The CDR3 DNA is TGTGCCAGCAGTGCCGGGACAGGGGATTTCAATGAGCAGTTCTTC. The V and J genes are TRBV2 and TRBJ2-1, with 10 positions matching TRBD1. Germline-derived CDR1 and CDR2 are SNHLY and FYNNEI. The CDR3 length is 15 residues. J gave up 6 bases and V 4 bases, and 6 bases lay outside the gene matches.

This clonotype was recorded at least ten times. The chain is built from TRBV20-1 and TRBJ2-1; 8 nucleotides agree with TRBD2. Germline-derived CDR1 and CDR2 are DFQATT and SNEGSKA (reference sequence). The length of the CDR3 is 12 residues. J was trimmed by 7 bases and V by 7 bases; bases with no gene match: 6. In DNA, the CDR3 is TGCAGTGGCGGGACTAGGGGGAATGAGCAGTTCTTC. Translation gives CSGGTRGNEQFF.

This clonotype was picked up a small number of times. The chain's CDR3 is CASRSGGYTDTQYF. CDR3 DNA: TGTGCCAGCAGATCCGGGGGATACACAGATACGCAGTATTTT. The rearrangement uses TRBV6-2 or TRBV6-3 and TRBJ2-3, with a weak D call TRBD2 (6 bases). Germline CDR1 and CDR2: MNHEY and SVGEGT. V lost 6 bases, J lost 2 bases, and 12 bases lay in between. The CDR3 extends over 14 amino acids.

The CDR3 is CASSWTSGGELFF. DNA of the CDR3: TGTGCCAGCAGTTGGACTAGCGGCGGGGAGCTGTTTTTT. V is TRBV2 and J is TRBJ2-2; TRBD2 agrees at 10 bases. V lost 5 bases to trimming and J lost 7 bases; unmatched junction nucleotides: 1. CDR1 is SNHLY and CDR2 is FYNNEI in the germline V gene. The CDR3 consists of 13 residues.

V usage is TRBV6-1 and J usage is TRBJ1-6, with 7 bases identical to TRBD1. The CDR3 has 15 amino acids. Germline V gene lookup returns CDR1 MNHNS and CDR2 SASEGT. The J segment lost 5 bases and the V segment lost 7 bases, leaving 8 bases of the junction unmatched. CDR3 sequence reads: CASTKSGTDNSPLHF. The CDR3 region has the DNA TGTGCCAGCACCAAATCCGGGACAGATAATTCACCCCTCCACTTT.

There are many counts of this clonotype. The rearrangement joins TRBV7-3 to TRBJ2-7; 9 bases line up with TRBD1. This CDR3 is built from 15 residues. Germline CDR1 reads SGHTA; CDR2 reads FQGTGA. With V trimmed by 2 bases and J by 1 base, 3 bases remained unmatched. The CDR3 loop reads CASSLDGTGSYEQYF. CDR3 nucleotide sequence: TGTGCCAGCAGCTTAGACGGGACAGGGTCCTACGAGCAGTACTTC.

This clonotype was recorded at least ten times. The gene calls are TRBV2 and TRBJ1-5; D unresolved. The CDR3 loop spans 13 amino acids. Deletions cut 3 bases from V and 5 bases from J, with 8 bases between. Germline V gene sequence: CDR1 SNHLY, CDR2 FYNNEI. As DNA, the CDR3 is TGTGCCAGCAGTGAGTACAGCGATCAGCCCCAGCATTTT. It yields the protein CASSEYSDQPQHF.